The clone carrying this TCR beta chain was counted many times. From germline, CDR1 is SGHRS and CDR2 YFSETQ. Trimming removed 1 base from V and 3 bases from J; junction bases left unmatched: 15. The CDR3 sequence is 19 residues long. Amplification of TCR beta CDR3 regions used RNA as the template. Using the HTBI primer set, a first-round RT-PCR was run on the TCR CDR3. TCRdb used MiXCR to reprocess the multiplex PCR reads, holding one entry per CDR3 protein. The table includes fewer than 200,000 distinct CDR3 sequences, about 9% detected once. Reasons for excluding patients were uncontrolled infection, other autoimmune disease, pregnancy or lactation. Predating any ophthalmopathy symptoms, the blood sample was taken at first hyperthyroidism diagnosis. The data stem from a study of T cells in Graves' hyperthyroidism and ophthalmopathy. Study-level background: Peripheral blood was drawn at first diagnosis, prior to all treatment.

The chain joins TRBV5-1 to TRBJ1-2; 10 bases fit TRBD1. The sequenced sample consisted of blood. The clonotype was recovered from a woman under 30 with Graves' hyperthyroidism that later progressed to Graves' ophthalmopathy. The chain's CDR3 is CASSLTAGTGASGHYGYTF. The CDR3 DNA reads TGCGCCAGCAGCTTGACGGCCGGGACAGGGGCGTCGGGGCACTATGGCTACACCTTC.